One sample yielded the 13 T cell receptor beta chains listed below, sequenced in a study of blood T cell repertoires in COVID-19 (dated by TCRdb to 2019 to 2021). Library preparation employed the immunoSEQ multiplex PCR assay. TCRdb retrieved this table from immuneACCESS and kept in-frame rearrangements only. Not all clones are present; in checked studies, unresolved V genes account for under half, and no reason is known for the remainder. For this sample there are 150,000 to 200,000 clones; 74% appear just once. The ten biggest clones cover less than 3% of the sample. The specimen was peripheral blood. The source is a woman aged 80 or over with acute or convalescent COVID-19.

This clone was found many times. V usage is TRBV4-3 and J usage is TRBJ1-1; D is possibly TRBD1 (5 bases). The ends were cut back, 1 base at V and 9 bases at J, with 12 bases in the middle. Germline lookup yields CDR1 LGHNA and CDR2 YSLEER. The CDR3 is made up of 13 amino acids. The CDR3 nucleotides read TGCGCCAGCAGCCAAGTAACGGGACTTAAAGCTTTCTTT. Protein sequence: CASSQVTGLKAFF.

This rearrangement joins TRBV10-2 to TRBJ2-1, with a tentative D call TRBD2 (6 bases). The V gene lost 8 bases and the J gene lost 1 base, with 12 bases spanning the gap. Germline V gives CDR1 WSHSY, CDR2 SAAADI. CDR3 size: 14 residues. The CDR3 loop reads CASSSGESYNEQFF. The CDR3 nucleotides are TGCGCCAGCTCGTCGGGAGAATCCTACAATGAGCAGTTCTTC.

The chain employs TRBV11-2 and TRBJ2-2, with 8 bases identical to TRBD2. The CDR3 runs 16 residues. With V trimmed by 2 bases and J by 5 bases, 7 bases remained unmatched. Germline CDR1 is SGHAT and CDR2 is FQNNGV. The CDR3 loop reads CASSLFLRGGTGELFF. The CDR3 DNA sequence: TGTGCCAGCAGCTTATTCCTTCGGGGGGGGACCGGGGAGCTGTTTTTT.

The CDR3 DNA is TGTGCCAGCAGCACCGGGGGGACGACTAATGAAAAACTGTTTTTT. Translated, it gives CASSTGGTTNEKLFF. The chain employs TRBV9 and TRBJ1-4, with a weak D call TRBD1 (5 bases). Trimming cost V 4 bases and J 2 bases, with 12 bases left between them. This CDR3 region has 15 residues. CDR1 and CDR2 (germline): SGDLS, YYNGEE.

J is TRBJ2-3 and V is TRBV6-2 or TRBV6-3; tentatively, D is TRBD2 (5 bases). V was shortened by 0 bases and J by 8 bases, with 9 bases between the two germline ends. Germline V gives CDR1 MNHEY, CDR2 SVGEGT. The CDR3 is 13 residues long. Here the CDR3 reads CASSYSIGSTQYF. The CDR3 coding sequence is TGTGCCAGCAGTTACTCGATAGGGAGTACGCAGTATTTT.

This clone came up a few times. J is TRBJ1-1 and V is TRBV7-9; D unclear. Trimming left V 10 bases short and J 3 bases short, with 15 bases between. CDR3 size: 13 residues. Germline CDR1 SEHNR, CDR2 FQNEAQ (reference sequence). CDR3: CATKKSGDTEAFF. The CDR3 DNA reads as TGTGCCACCAAAAAGTCCGGGGACACTGAAGCTTTCTTT.

The chain employs TRBV19 and TRBJ2-5; 7 bases agree with TRBD1. The trim removed 6 bases at V and 2 bases at J, leaving 6 bases unmatched. The CDR3 runs to 14 residues. The V gene's germline CDR1 is LNHDA and CDR2 SQIVND (reference sequence). CDR3 sequence reads: CASSPLTGQETQYF. The CDR3 coding sequence is TGTGCCAGTAGCCCTCTGACAGGGCAAGAGACCCAGTACTTC.

The CDR3 region has the DNA TGTGCCACCAGTGGAATGGTGCAGGGGGGTGGCTATGGCTACACCTTC. Residues: CATSGMVQGGGYGYTF. This rearrangement joins TRBV24-1 to TRBJ1-2; 7 bases line up with TRBD1. The CDR3 covers 16 residues. Germline CDR1 is KGHDR and CDR2 is SFDVKD. Germline trimming cut 5 bases from V and 4 bases from J; bases unmatched to any gene: 12.

V is TRBV5-1 and J is TRBJ2-5; 12 positions agree with TRBD2. CDR3 length: 16 amino acids. Trimming took 4 bases from V and 1 from J; bases not matched to a gene: 5. Germline V gives CDR1 SGHRS, CDR2 YFSETQ. The CDR3 sequence is CASSKGLAGLQETQYF. The CDR3 DNA reads as TGCGCCAGCAGCAAAGGACTAGCGGGACTCCAAGAGACCCAGTACTTC.

This sequence joins TRBV20-1 and TRBJ1-1; D unresolved. Germline V gene sequence: CDR1 DFQATT, CDR2 SNEGSKA (reference sequence). V gave up 6 bases and J gave up 4 bases, with 9 bases separating them. The CDR3 is 11 amino acids. CDR3 amino acids: CSATRLTEAFF. In DNA form, the CDR3 reads TGCAGTGCAACCAGACTCACTGAAGCTTTCTTT.

The genes are TRBV18 and TRBJ2-7; 10 nucleotides line up with TRBD2. CDR3 length equals 15 residues. The junction had 7 bases not matched to a gene; V was cut back by 2 bases and J by 6 bases. Germline CDR1 reads KGHSH; CDR2 reads LQKENI. The CDR3 DNA sequence: TGTGCCAGCTCACCATCCAGCGGGAGGGGTTCCGAGCAGTACTTC. It translates to CASSPSSGRGSEQYF.

The gene calls are TRBV27 and TRBJ1-6, with D perhaps TRBD1 (5 bases). CDR3 length equals 17 residues. Germline V gene sequence: CDR1 MNHEY, CDR2 SMNVEV (reference sequence). V lost 0 bases and J 7 bases, leaving 16 bases between the germline ends. Here the CDR3 reads CASSLSIAGLGNSPLHF. CDR3 nucleotides: TGTGCCAGCAGTTTATCGATTGCAGGGCTCGGGAATTCACCCCTCCACTTT.

The rearrangement links TRBV11-3 to TRBJ2-1, with TRBD1 as a possible D gene (6 bases). V shed 1 base and J shed 7 bases, with 17 bases lying between them. Germline values: CDR1 SGHNT, CDR2 YENEEA. This CDR3 is built from 16 residues. DNA for the CDR3: TGTGCCAGCAGCTTAGTAGGGGGTGATGCTCGGAATGAGCAGTTCTTC. Translated, it gives CASSLVGGDARNEQFF.